This T cell receptor (beta chain) was identified in a study of response to subunit inactivated influenza vaccine. Study-level points and caveats: With each seasonal influenza vaccination, the authors suggested, few new T cells are recruited.

Regarding this clonotype: Its antigen is as yet unknown.

The CDR3 has 13 residues. V lost 6 bases, J lost 1 base, and 12 bases lay in between. In germline, CDR1 is DFQATT, CDR2 SNEGSKA (reference sequence). Each CDR3 protein is one row after TCRdb ran MiXCR on the RT-PCR reads. This table holds 500,000 to 550,000 distinct CDR3 sequences, 7.5% to 8.5% found once. This sequence was found in a man aged 50-75 years who received an inactivated influenza vaccine. The sequencing here drew on PBMCs from blood, taken around 25 months after vaccination. The V gene is TRBV20-1, the J gene TRBJ2-5, with D perhaps matching TRBD2 (5 bases). This CDR3 reads CSASPGSQETQYF. CDR3 nucleotides: TGCAGTGCATCTCCGGGATCCCAAGAGACCCAGTACTTC.